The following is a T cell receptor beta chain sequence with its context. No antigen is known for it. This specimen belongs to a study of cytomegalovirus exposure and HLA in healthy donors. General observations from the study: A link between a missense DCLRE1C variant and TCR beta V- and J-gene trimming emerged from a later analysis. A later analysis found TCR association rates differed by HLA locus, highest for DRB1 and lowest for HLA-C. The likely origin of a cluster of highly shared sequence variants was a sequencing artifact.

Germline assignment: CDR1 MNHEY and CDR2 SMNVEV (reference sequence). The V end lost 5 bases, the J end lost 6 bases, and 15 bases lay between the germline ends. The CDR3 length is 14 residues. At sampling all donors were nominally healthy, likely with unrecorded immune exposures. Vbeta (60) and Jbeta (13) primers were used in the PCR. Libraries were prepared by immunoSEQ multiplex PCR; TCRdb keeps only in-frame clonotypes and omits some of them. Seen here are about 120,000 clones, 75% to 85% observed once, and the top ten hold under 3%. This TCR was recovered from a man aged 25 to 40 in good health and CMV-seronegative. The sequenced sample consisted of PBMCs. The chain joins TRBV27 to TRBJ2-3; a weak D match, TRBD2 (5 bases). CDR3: CASSPLRVYDTQYF. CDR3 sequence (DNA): TGTGCCAGCAGTCCCTTGAGGGTTTACGATACGCAGTATTTT.